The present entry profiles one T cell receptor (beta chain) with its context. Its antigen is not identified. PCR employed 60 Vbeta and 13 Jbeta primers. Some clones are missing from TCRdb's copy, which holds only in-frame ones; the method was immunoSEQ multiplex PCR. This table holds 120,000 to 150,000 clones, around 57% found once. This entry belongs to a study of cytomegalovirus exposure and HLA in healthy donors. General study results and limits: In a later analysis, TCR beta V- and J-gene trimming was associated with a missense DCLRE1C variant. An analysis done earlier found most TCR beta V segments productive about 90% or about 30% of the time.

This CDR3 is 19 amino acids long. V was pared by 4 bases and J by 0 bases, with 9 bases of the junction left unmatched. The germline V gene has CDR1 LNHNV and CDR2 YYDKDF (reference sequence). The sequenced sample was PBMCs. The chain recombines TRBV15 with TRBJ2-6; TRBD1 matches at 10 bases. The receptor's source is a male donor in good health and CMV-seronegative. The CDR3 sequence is CATSTVYWTGGSGANVLTF. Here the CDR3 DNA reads TGTGCCACCAGCACCGTTTACTGGACAGGGGGCTCTGGGGCCAACGTCCTGACTTTC.